Below, 23 T cell receptor beta chains from the same sample are listed, as sequenced in a study of shared clonotypes between healthy human individuals. Measured with immunoSEQ multiplex PCR; TCRdb has only the in-frame clones, and not every one. This table holds some 2.3 million clones, approximately 95% found once. Sequencing input: naive CD4+ T cells from PBMCs. Subset of the sample: CD45RA+ positively selected. The receptors originated from a man in his late teens or twenties in good health. Some clones in this sample may be carry-over from other donors' samples.

The chain has TRBV11-2 and TRBJ2-3, with TRBD2 as a possible D gene (5 bases). The CDR3 is 12 residues long. V was cut by 5 bases and J by 9 bases, with 12 bases left in between. Germline V lookup: CDR1 SGHAT, CDR2 FQNNGV. The CDR3, as DNA: TGTGCCAGCAGCCCGTTGGGGAGAACGCAGTATTTT. Its translation: CASSPLGRTQYF.

The chain recombines TRBV6-5 with TRBJ1-5; possibly TRBD1 for D (6 bases). Trimming removed 6 bases from V and 5 bases from J, with 11 bases in between. The CDR3 loop spans 13 amino acids. CDR1 and CDR2 (germline): MNHEY, SVGAGI. CDR3 sequence (DNA): TGTGCCAGCAGCCCCACAGGGCATCAGCCCCAGCATTTT. It codes for CASSPTGHQPQHF.

On this clone: Other DNA sequences within the sample encode an identical CDR3. V gene TRBV6-1 combines with J gene TRBJ2-7; 12 bases map to TRBD2. The germline V gene has CDR1 MNHNS and CDR2 SASEGT. The CDR3 has 14 amino acids. The V segment lost 7 bases and the J segment 2 bases; nucleotides outside the gene matches: 3. CDR3 loop: CASTGTSGPYEQYF. In nucleotides, the CDR3 is TGTGCCAGCACCGGGACTAGCGGGCCCTACGAGCAGTACTTC.

The chain employs TRBV5-1 and TRBJ1-1, with a weak D call TRBD1 (6 bases). Germline assignment: CDR1 SGHRS and CDR2 YFSETQ. V lost 1 base and J lost 3, with 13 bases in between. This CDR3 is 15 amino acids long. The CDR3 is CASSLYGAGDTEAFF. The CDR3 DNA reads TGCGCCAGCAGCTTGTATGGAGCAGGGGACACTGAAGCTTTCTTT.

This clone has just one count. This chain links TRBV6-6 with TRBJ1-4; D unclear. The CDR3 runs to 14 residues. From germline, CDR1 is MNHNY and CDR2 SVGAGI (reference sequence). V lost 4 bases and J lost 6, with 12 bases in between. CDR3 amino acids: CASSLTRLDEKLFF. The DNA for the CDR3 is TGTGCCAGCAGTTTAACTAGACTGGATGAAAAACTGTTTTTT.

This chain connects TRBV28 to TRBJ2-1; no clear D. The V end was cut by 8 bases, the J end by 1 base, with 12 bases between. This CDR3 comprises 14 residues. Germline-derived CDR1 and CDR2 are MDHEN and SYDVKM. CDR3 nucleotides: TGTGCCAGCCGCACCCCCCTTTCCTACAATGAGCAGTTCTTC. Translation gives CASRTPLSYNEQFF. The whole variable domain, filled in from reference TRBV28 and TRBJ2-1, reads DVKVTQSSRYLVKRTGEKVFLECVQDMDHENMFWYRQDPGLGLRLIYFSYDVKMKEKGDIPEGYSVSREKKERFSLILESASTNQTSMYLCASRTPLSYNEQFFGPGTRLTVL.

The chain employs TRBV6-6 and TRBJ2-7; maybe TRBD2 (6 bases). This CDR3 spans 14 amino acids. Per germline, CDR1 MNHNY and CDR2 SVGAGI (reference sequence). Trimming pared 2 bases from V and 6 bases from J, leaving 14 bases between. CDR3 DNA: TGTGCCAGCAGTTACGGGACCGTCGGGGGCGAGCAGTACTTC. This sequence encodes CASSYGTVGGEQYF.

This chain joins TRBV11-3 and TRBJ2-3; D is perhaps TRBD2 (6 bases). This CDR3 has 17 amino acids. The germline V gene encodes CDR1 SGHNT and CDR2 YENEEA. Trimming shortened V by 2 bases and J by 5 bases, and 20 bases separated the two germline ends. The CDR3 sequence is CASSLYVGGRAIDTQYF. The CDR3 region has the DNA TGTGCCAGCAGCTTATATGTGGGGGGACGGGCTATAGATACGCAGTATTTT. The full variable domain, rest sourced from reference TRBV11-3 and TRBJ2-3, is EAGVVQSPRYKIIEKKQPVAFWCNPISGHNTLYWYLQNLGQGPELLIRYENEEAVDDSQLPKDRFSAERLKGVDSTLKIQPAELGDSAVYLCASSLYVGGRAIDTQYFGPGTRLTVL.

CDR3 nucleotides: TGTGCCAGCAGTGAAGGGGGGCAGATGAGCTACGAGCAGTACTTC. As protein: CASSEGGQMSYEQYF. This chain joins TRBV6-1 and TRBJ2-7; D perhaps matches TRBD1 (6 bases). The V and J ends lost 1 base and 3 bases respectively, with 13 bases between them. The CDR3 is 15 residues long. Germline lookup yields CDR1 MNHNS and CDR2 SASEGT.

On this clone itself: Other DNA sequences in the sample encode the same CDR3. V and J are TRBV28 and TRBJ2-7, with D possibly TRBD2 on 5 matching bases. From germline, CDR1 is MDHEN and CDR2 SYDVKM. This CDR3 spans 13 amino acids. Trimming left V 2 bases short and J 2 bases short, with 7 bases between. CDR3 DNA sequence: TGTGCCAGCAGTTTACCGGGAACCTACGAGCAGTACTTC. Its protein product is CASSLPGTYEQYF.

The chain couples TRBV27 to TRBJ1-1; maybe TRBD1 (6 bases). V gave up 6 bases and J gave up 6 bases, with 17 bases separating them. CDR3 size: 14 residues. CDR1 is MNHEY, CDR2 SMNVEV, per germline (reference sequence). Here the CDR3 DNA reads TGTGCCAGCAGGCGCAACAGGGAGGTCCCTGAAGCTTTCTTT. This gives the protein CASRRNREVPEAFF.

The V call is TRBV28, the J call TRBJ1-4; the D is unclear. Germline V lookup: CDR1 MDHEN, CDR2 SYDVKM. With 5 bases removed from V and 3 bases from J, the gap between germline ends came to 7 bases. The CDR3 loop spans 13 amino acids. CDR3 loop: CASSEQANEKLFF. CDR3 DNA sequence: TGTGCCAGCAGTGAGCAAGCTAATGAAAAACTGTTTTTT.

The rearrangement joins TRBV2 to TRBJ1-5; no firm D call. Trimming cost V 7 bases and J 2 bases, with 15 bases left between them. CDR1 SNHLY and CDR2 FYNNEI come from the germline V gene. The CDR3 totals 15 residues. The chain's CDR3 is CASTRGMLGNQPQHF. Written as DNA, the CDR3 is TGTGCCAGCACCCGGGGTATGCTGGGCAATCAGCCCCAGCATTTT.

The V and J genes are TRBV2 and TRBJ1-5; no reliable D call. Trimming left V 4 bases short and J 7 bases short, with 14 bases between. Germline values: CDR1 SNHLY, CDR2 FYNNEI. The CDR3 contains 14 residues. The DNA for the CDR3 is TGTGCCAGCAGTGTGGAGAGGAGTCTACAGCCCCAGCATTTT. The encoded protein is CASSVERSLQPQHF.

The chain uses TRBV4-2 and TRBJ2-1; D is uncertain. The CDR3 consists of 16 residues. The germline V gene has CDR1 LGHNA and CDR2 YNFKEQ. The ends were cut back, 1 base at V and 0 bases at J, with 10 bases in the middle. CDR3 residues: CASSQGGPSSYNEQFF. The CDR3 bases are TGTGCCAGCAGCCAAGGTGGTCCGAGCTCCTACAATGAGCAGTTCTTC.

This rearrangement joins TRBV25-1 to TRBJ2-5; 7 nucleotides line up with TRBD1. The V and J ends lost 5 bases and 4 bases, in that order; junction bases with no gene match: 7. Germline CDR1 is MGHDK and CDR2 is SYGVNS. This CDR3 has 14 residues. The CDR3 coding sequence is TGTGCCAGCAGTCCTCCGACAGGGATAGAGACCCAGTACTTC. It encodes CASSPPTGIETQYF.

J is TRBJ2-3 and V is TRBV7-9; D possibly corresponds to TRBD2 (6 bases). CDR1 is SEHNR and CDR2 is FQNEAQ in the germline V gene (reference sequence). Trimming cost V 7 bases and J 6 bases, with 14 bases left between them. CDR3 length: 13 amino acids. The CDR3 region is CASTAEGHDTQYF. The CDR3 coding sequence is TGTGCCAGCACCGCGGAGGGCCATGATACGCAGTATTTT.

The genes are TRBV4-1 and TRBJ2-5, with D perhaps matching TRBD1 (5 bases). The DNA end is a closer match to TRBJ2-7, so the J assignment may be wrong. This CDR3 has 15 amino acids. CDR1 is MGHRA, CDR2 YSYEKL, per germline. This chain's CDR3 is CASSPRQTLRNEQYF. The CDR3 nucleotides read TGCGCCAGCAGCCCACGACAGACGCTAAGGAACGAGCAGTACTTC.

Concerning this clone itself: Other nucleotide sequences in the sample specify the same CDR3. The chain couples TRBV7-9 to TRBJ1-4; 8 nucleotides line up with TRBD1. CDR1 SEHNR and CDR2 FQNEAQ come from the germline V gene (reference sequence). The CDR3 consists of 14 residues. The trim removed 1 base at V and 5 bases at J, leaving 0 bases unmatched. CDR3 DNA: TGTGCCAGCAGCTTAGGACAGGGGAATGAAAAACTGTTTTTT. Translation gives CASSLGQGNEKLFF.

This chain joins TRBV18 and TRBJ2-1; TRBD2 is a possible D gene (5 bases). The CDR3 sequence is 13 residues long. CDR1 KGHSH and CDR2 LQKENI come from the germline V gene. Trimming took 4 bases from V and 13 from J, leaving 17 bases between them. CDR3 bases: TGTGCCAGCTCACTCCTCGGGAATAGTCCCCAGTTCTTC. This encodes CASSLLGNSPQFF.

The CDR3 coding sequence is TGTGCCAGCAGCCAAGGTGTCCAGAAAGAGACCCAGTACTTC. It translates to CASSQGVQKETQYF. This chain links TRBV4-2 with TRBJ2-5; D ambiguous. Germline CDR1 reads LGHNA; CDR2 reads YNFKEQ. Trimming took off 1 base at V and 3 bases at J, with 9 bases between the two ends. The CDR3 has 14 amino acids.

This chain uses TRBV9 with TRBJ2-1; 7 bases agree with TRBD2. The CDR3 has 17 residues. Per the germline V gene, CDR1 is SGDLS and CDR2 is YYNGEE. Trimming removed 2 bases from V and 0 bases from J; junction bases left unmatched: 8. The CDR3 bases are TGTGCCAGCAGCGTTATAGCGGGTTCGAACTCCTACAATGAGCAGTTCTTC. This encodes CASSVIAGSNSYNEQFF.

The chain carries TRBV5-4 and TRBJ2-3, with D unclear. V lost 1 base, J lost 4 bases, and 7 bases lay in between. Looked up from germline, CDR1 is SGHNT and CDR2 is YYREEE (reference sequence). CDR3 length: 13 residues. CDR3 bases: TGTGCCAGCAGCTTGTACCTCTCAGATACGCAGTATTTT. As protein: CASSLYLSDTQYF.